This T cell receptor (beta chain) originates from a study of cytomegalovirus exposure and HLA in healthy donors. With regard to this clone: Its antigen is currently unknown.

Study-wide results and caveats: There were some V segments, including TRBV6-2 and TRBV6-3, excluded as indistinguishable.

Germline CDR1 reads ENHRY; CDR2 reads SYGVKD. CDR3 length equals 15 residues. V lost 6 bases and J 5 bases, leaving 19 bases between the germline ends. Primers included in the PCR were 60 Vbeta and 13 Jbeta primers. The table came from immunoSEQ multiplex PCR; TCRdb's copy has only in-frame clones and leaves some out. The data contain 170,000 or so clones, around 80% of them singletons. Sequencing used PBMCs. This receptor was identified in a man aged 35 to 55 in good health and CMV-seronegative. The rearrangement links TRBV10-3 to TRBJ1-1, with D tentatively TRBD1 (6 bases). The CDR3 nucleotides are TGTGCCATCAGAACCCCAGGGAGGGGGTCAACTGAAGCTTTCTTT. Protein: CAIRTPGRGSTEAFF.